One and the same sample provided the 18 T cell receptor beta chains below, sequenced in a study of cytomegalovirus exposure and HLA in healthy donors. The PCR had 60 Vbeta and 13 Jbeta primers. The data were produced by immunoSEQ multiplex PCR, yet TCRdb's version contains in-frame clones alone and is incomplete. The data contain 150,000 to 200,000 clones, approximately 70% of them singletons. The sample consisted of PBMCs. The receptors stem from a woman between 25 and 40 years old in good health and CMV-seronegative.

V gene TRBV10-3 combines with J gene TRBJ1-2; a possible D gene is TRBD1 (5 bases). The V gene lost 0 bases and the J gene lost 4 bases, with 12 bases spanning the gap. The CDR3 has 15 amino acids. Looked up from germline, CDR1 is ENHRY and CDR2 is SYGVKD. CDR3 region: CAISESGDSPYGYTF. The CDR3 DNA is TGTGCCATCAGTGAGTCGGGGGACTCCCCCTATGGCTACACCTTC.

The J gene is TRBJ2-1, the V gene TRBV5-1, with D perhaps matching TRBD2 (7 bases). Per the germline V gene, CDR1 is SGHRS and CDR2 is YFSETQ. Deletions cut 0 bases from V and 6 bases from J, with 16 bases between. CDR3 length equals 16 residues. The CDR3 sequence is CASSLVAGGQGNEQFF. The CDR3 region has the DNA TGCGCCAGCAGCTTGGTGGCCGGGGGGCAGGGCAATGAGCAGTTCTTC.

There are a few counts of this clone. The V and J genes are TRBV5-1 and TRBJ2-1; 9 bases line up with TRBD1. The V and J ends lost 1 base and 7 bases, in that order; junction bases with no gene match: 6. In germline, CDR1 is SGHRS, CDR2 YFSETQ. This CDR3 is built from 15 residues. Written as DNA, the CDR3 is TGCGCCAGCAGCTTGTTACAGGGGGCCCGGAATGAGCAGTTCTTC. Encoded protein: CASSLLQGARNEQFF.

The rearrangement joins TRBV5-4 to TRBJ1-1; 7 bases map to TRBD1. The CDR3 runs 17 residues. In germline, CDR1 is SGHNT, CDR2 YYREEE (reference sequence). V was clipped by 3 bases and J by 4 bases; unmatched bases: 15. DNA for the CDR3: TGTGCCAGCAGCTCCTCAACAGGGGATCTGTTCGGCACTGAAGCTTTCTTT. Its translation is CASSSSTGDLFGTEAFF.

This chain connects TRBV6-1 to TRBJ2-1; D call uncertain. The CDR3 consists of 17 residues. Germline V gives CDR1 MNHNS, CDR2 SASEGT. The ends were cut back, 2 bases at V and 0 bases at J, with 14 bases in the middle. CDR3 loop: CASSESSLMSSYNEQFF. The DNA of the CDR3 is TGTGCCAGCAGTGAATCGAGCCTAATGAGCTCCTACAATGAGCAGTTCTTC.

The chain links TRBV4-2 to TRBJ2-7, with D perhaps matching TRBD1 (6 bases). The V gene lost 3 bases and the J gene lost 7 bases, with 19 bases spanning the gap. Germline loops: CDR1 LGHNA, CDR2 YNFKEQ. The CDR3 runs 15 residues. The CDR3, as DNA: TGTGCCAGCAGCCAGGTTACCAGGGGCTGGGGGGAGCAGTACTTC. Amino acid sequence: CASSQVTRGWGEQYF.

This chain joins TRBV2 and TRBJ1-2; 7 bases align to TRBD1. V lost 8 bases and J lost 4; bases outside the gene matches: 7. The CDR3 is made up of 13 amino acids. From germline, CDR1 is SNHLY and CDR2 FYNNEI. The CDR3 reads CASSDRAVYGYTF. DNA of the CDR3: TGTGCCAGCTCCGACAGGGCGGTCTATGGCTACACCTTC.

The rearrangement uses TRBV11-2 and TRBJ2-3; 8 bases are a match to TRBD2. V shed 1 base and J 0 bases; nucleotides not matched to a gene: 9. Germline V gene lookup returns CDR1 SGHAT and CDR2 FQNNGV. The CDR3 contains 18 residues. The CDR3 sequence: CASSLGSFSGTSTDTQYF. CDR3 nucleotide sequence: TGTGCCAGCAGCTTAGGATCGTTTAGCGGGACTAGCACAGATACGCAGTATTTT.

The chain recombines TRBV19 with TRBJ2-1; 10 bases match TRBD2. The CDR3 spans 17 residues. Germline V gene sequence: CDR1 LNHDA, CDR2 SQIVND (reference sequence). The V segment lost 7 bases and the J segment 2 bases; nucleotides outside the gene matches: 11. The CDR3 protein is CASTGGISGRAYNEQFF. The CDR3 bases are TGTGCCAGTACGGGAGGAATAAGCGGGAGGGCCTACAATGAGCAGTTCTTC. Variable domain in full (rest from reference TRBV19 and TRBJ2-1): DGGITQSPKYLFRKEGQNVTLSCEQNLNHDAMYWYRQDPGQGLRLIYYSQIVNDFQKGDIAEGYSVSREKKESFPLTVTSAQKNPTAFYLCASTGGISGRAYNEQFFGPGTRLTVL.

This clone turned up a few times. The rearrangement uses TRBV5-1 and TRBJ2-3; a possible D gene is TRBD2 (6 bases). V gave up 4 bases and J gave up 0 bases, with 9 bases separating them. This CDR3 is built from 14 residues. Germline V gene lookup returns CDR1 SGHRS and CDR2 YFSETQ. The CDR3, as DNA: TGCGCCAGCAGCCTGGGACTGAGCACAGATACGCAGTATTTT. This translates into CASSLGLSTDTQYF.

This chain uses TRBV7-8 with TRBJ2-7, with 7 bases that match TRBD1. CDR3 length: 15 amino acids. With 4 bases clipped from V and 3 bases from J, the junction kept 9 bases outside the gene matches. The germline V gene has CDR1 SGHVS and CDR2 FQNEAQ. DNA for the CDR3: TGTGCCAGCAGCTCACTCCGGGACAGACTCTACGAGCAGTACTTC. Translated: CASSSLRDRLYEQYF.

This clone was observed a handful of times. The chain combines TRBV15 with TRBJ1-3, with D possibly matching TRBD1 (5 bases). Trimming left V 5 bases short and J 7 bases short, with 15 bases between. The CDR3 covers 14 residues. Germline-derived CDR1 and CDR2 are LNHNV and YYDKDF (reference sequence). The CDR3 is CATSLRQSENTIYF. The CDR3 nucleotides read TGTGCCACCAGCCTACGACAGAGTGAGAACACCATATATTTT.

The gene calls are TRBV7-2 and TRBJ1-3; D remains ambiguous. The germline V and J ends were trimmed by 3 bases and 0 bases, with 12 bases remaining between them. CDR3 length: 16 residues. Germline V gene sequence: CDR1 SGHTA, CDR2 FQGNSA. Written as DNA, the CDR3 is TGTGCCAGCAGCTTGAACAGACCCTCCTCTGGAAACACCATATATTTT. This translates into CASSLNRPSSGNTIYF. Complete variable domain (other parts from reference TRBV7-2 and TRBJ1-3): GAGVSQSPSNKVTEKGKDVELRCDPISGHTALYWYRQSLGQGLEFLIYFQGNSAPDKSGLPSDRFSAERTGGSVSTLTIQRTQQEDSAVYLCASSLNRPSSGNTIYFGEGSWLTVV.

The chain joins TRBV5-5 to TRBJ2-5, with TRBD1 matching over 7 bases. Trimming removed 5 bases from V and 0 bases from J; junction bases left unmatched: 4. The CDR3 consists of 14 residues. Per germline, CDR1 SGHKS and CDR2 YYEKEE (reference sequence). CDR3 protein: CASSIQGHQETQYF. The DNA for the CDR3 is TGTGCCAGCAGTATACAGGGGCACCAAGAGACCCAGTACTTC.

This chain connects TRBV2 to TRBJ1-2, with 7 bases lining up with TRBD1. The CDR3 runs to 16 residues. Germline loops: CDR1 SNHLY, CDR2 FYNNEI. V was pared by 7 bases and J by 0 bases, with 11 bases of the junction left unmatched. CDR3 DNA sequence: TGTGCCAGCACATGGGGACAGCAGTATCCTAACTATGGCTACACCTTC. This translates into CASTWGQQYPNYGYTF. The whole variable domain, remainder taken from reference TRBV2 and TRBJ1-2, is EPEVTQTPSHQVTQMGQEVILRCVPISNHLYFYWYRQILGQKVEFLVSFYNNEISEKSEIFDDQFSVERPDGSNFTLKIRSTKLEDSAMYFCASTWGQQYPNYGYTFGSGTRLTVV.

V usage is TRBV6-1 and J usage is TRBJ2-1; 8 nucleotides agree with TRBD2. After removal of 0 bases from V and 8 bases from J, the junction contained 12 bases not matched to a gene. CDR1 and CDR2 (germline): MNHNS, SASEGT. This CDR3 contains 17 residues. The CDR3 bases are TGTGCCAGCAGTGAAGCGAGAGGCGGGGGGCCAGCCGATGAGCAGTTCTTC. This translates into CASSEARGGGPADEQFF.

The CDR3 DNA reads TGTGCCAGCAGTTTACAGGGTCGGAACACTGAAGCTTTCTTT. It translates to CASSLQGRNTEAFF. J is TRBJ1-1 and V is TRBV27; D perhaps matches TRBD1 (5 bases). The V end was cut by 2 bases, the J end by 1 base, with 8 bases between. The CDR3 loop spans 14 amino acids. Germline values: CDR1 MNHEY, CDR2 SMNVEV (reference sequence).

The chain employs TRBV5-4 and TRBJ2-2; 9 bases fit TRBD1. J gave up 5 bases and V 2 bases, and 7 bases lay outside the gene matches. The CDR3 has 16 amino acids. Germline V gene data show CDR1 as SGHNT and CDR2 as YYREEE (reference sequence). CDR3 loop: CASSFPGQGETGELFF. CDR3 nucleotides: TGTGCCAGCAGCTTCCCGGGACAGGGCGAGACCGGGGAGCTGTTTTTT.